This T cell receptor beta chain derives from a study of cytomegalovirus exposure and HLA in healthy donors. General study findings and limits: One variant, a missense change in DCLRE1C, was linked in a later analysis to TCR beta V- and J-gene trimming.

Primers for the PCR totalled 60 Vbeta and 13 Jbeta. This table comes from immunoSEQ multiplex PCR, and its TCRdb copy is limited to in-frame clones, with some not included. The repertoire holds over 70,000 clones, with more than 70% as singletons. This clone is a singleton in its sample. Its target is not known. The sequence came from a man between 18 and 35 years old in good health and CMV-seronegative. Material: PBMCs.

The CDR3 reads CASSEQGSTEAFF. Written as DNA, the CDR3 is TGTGCCAGCAGTGAACAGGGTTCCACTGAAGCTTTCTTT. The chain employs TRBV11-2 and TRBJ1-1, with D possibly matching TRBD1 (6 bases). V was shortened by 6 bases and J by 4 bases, with 12 bases between the two germline ends. Germline V gives CDR1 SGHAT, CDR2 FQNNGV. The CDR3 runs 13 residues.